The rows below give T cell receptor beta chains drawn from one sample of a study of blood T cells in healthy people across ages. Using its own MiXCR run on the 5' RACE reads, TCRdb lists one record per CDR3 protein. Here the sample spans fewer than 800,000 distinct CDR3 sequences, roughly 32% being singletons. Sequenced: blood. The receptors stem from a woman over 75 in good health. The conserved cysteine and the conserved F or W are not part of the CDR3 here.

CDR3: ASSSTLGSYNEQF; V: TRBV6-5; J: TRBJ2-1
CDR3: GGQTLVNYGYT; V: TRBV20-1; J: TRBJ1-2
CDR3: AWVAGADYGYT; V: TRBV30; J: TRBJ1-2
CDR3: ASSFGRTSAYEQY; V: TRBV12-3/TRBV12-4; J: TRBJ2-7
CDR3: SARVSRGGEAF; V: TRBV20-1; J: TRBJ1-1
CDR3: ASSLTRVSYNEQF; V: TRBV5-5; J: TRBJ2-1
CDR3: ASSLVRDRQF; V: TRBV11-2; J: TRBJ2-1
CDR3: SSGRANYNEQF; V: TRBV20-1; J: TRBJ2-1
CDR3: ASSPEPGRIGRGTQY; V: TRBV7-9; J: TRBJ2-5
CDR3: ASSLERTGLYSNQPQH; V: TRBV6-5; J: TRBJ1-5